This section outlines one T cell receptor (beta chain) sequence together with its context. As yet, its antigen is unknown. The germline CDR1 and CDR2 sequences are KGHSH and LQKENI. V was pared by 2 bases and J by 3 bases, with 13 bases between. The CDR3 contains 15 residues. Using a J-beta primer mix together with a sample-barcoded 5' primer, a second PCR was run for roughly 6 to 12 cycles. TCRdb ran MiXCR on the 5' RACE reads and lists one entry per CDR3 protein. Found here are some 1,500,000 distinct CDR3 sequences, approximately 42% of them singletons; the top ten hold 4%. The sample belongs to a study of blood T cells in healthy people across ages. Study as a whole: Through template switching, about one barcoded beta molecule was captured per two T cells, as measured in model experiments.

General study results and limits: Possibly, changes in expanded clonotypes were confounded because donor CMV status was unknown.

Every donor contributed about 10 milliliters of peripheral blood by blood draw. Isolated PBMCs totaled at least 6 million in each sample. This clonotype was sampled from a young woman in good health. The rearrangement uses TRBV18 and TRBJ1-2, with D perhaps matching TRBD1 (5 bases). Material: blood. The CDR3 coding sequence is TGTGCCAGCTCACCAGGGTCAGGGAATCACTATGGCTACACCTTC. It translates to CASSPGSGNHYGYTF. The variable domain in full, with the rest retrieved from reference TRBV18 and TRBJ1-2, is NAGVMQNPRHLVRRRGQEARLRCSPMKGHSHVYWYRQLPEEGLKFMVYLQKENIIDESGMPKERFSAEFPKEGPSILRIQQVVRGDSAAYFCASSPGSGNHYGYTFGSGTRLTVV.